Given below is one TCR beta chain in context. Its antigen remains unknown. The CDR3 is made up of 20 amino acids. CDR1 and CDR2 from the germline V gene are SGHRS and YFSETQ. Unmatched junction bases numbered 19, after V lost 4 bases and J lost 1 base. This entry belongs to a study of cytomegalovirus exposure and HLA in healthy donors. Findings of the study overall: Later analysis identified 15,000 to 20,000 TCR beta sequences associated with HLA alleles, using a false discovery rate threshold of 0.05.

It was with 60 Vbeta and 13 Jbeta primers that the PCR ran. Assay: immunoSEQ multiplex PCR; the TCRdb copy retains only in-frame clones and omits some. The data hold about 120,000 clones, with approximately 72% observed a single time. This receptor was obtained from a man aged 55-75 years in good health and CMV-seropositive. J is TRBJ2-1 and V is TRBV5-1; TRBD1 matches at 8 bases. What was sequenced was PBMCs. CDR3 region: CASSGTGGRRWAGSYNEQFF. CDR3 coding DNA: TGCGCCAGCAGCGGTACAGGGGGGAGAAGGTGGGCCGGGTCCTACAATGAGCAGTTCTTC.